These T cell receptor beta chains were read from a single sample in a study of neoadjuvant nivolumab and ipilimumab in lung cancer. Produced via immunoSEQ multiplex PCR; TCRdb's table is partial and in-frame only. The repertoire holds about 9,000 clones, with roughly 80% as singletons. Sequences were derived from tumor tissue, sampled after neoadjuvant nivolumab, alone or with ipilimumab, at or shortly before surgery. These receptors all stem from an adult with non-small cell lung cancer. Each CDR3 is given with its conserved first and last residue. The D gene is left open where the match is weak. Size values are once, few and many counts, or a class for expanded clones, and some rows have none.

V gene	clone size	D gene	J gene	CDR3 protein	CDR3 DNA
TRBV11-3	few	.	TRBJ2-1	CASSLGVGSLGNEQFF	TGTGCCAGCAGCTTAGGGGTTGGGTCACTAGGGAATGAGCAGTTCTTC
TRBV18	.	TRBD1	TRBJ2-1	CASSPMDRVGNEQFF	TGTGCCAGCTCACCAATGGACAGGGTAGGGAATGAGCAGTTCTTC
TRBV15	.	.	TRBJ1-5	CATSRGRYQPQHF	TGTGCCACCAGCAGAGGCAGGTATCAGCCCCAGCATTTT
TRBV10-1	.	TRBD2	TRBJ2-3	CASSESMGLATDTQYF	TGCGCCAGCAGTGAGTCAATGGGACTAGCGACAGATACGCAGTATTTT
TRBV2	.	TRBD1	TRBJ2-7	CASREGQVLNF	TGTGCCAGCAGGGAGGGACAGGTCTTGAACTTC
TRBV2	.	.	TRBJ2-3	CASSDPQGPDTQYF	TGTGCCAGCAGTGATCCGCAGGGACCAGATACGCAGTATTTT
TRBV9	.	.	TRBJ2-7	CASSVAGQSYEQYF	TGTGCCAGCAGCGTAGCAGGACAGTCCTACGAGCAGTACTTC
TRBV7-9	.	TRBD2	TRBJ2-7	CASSSTPFKREGSAYEQYF	TGTGCCAGCAGCTCAACCCCCTTCAAGCGGGAGGGATCAGCCTACGAGCAGTACTTC
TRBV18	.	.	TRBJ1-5	CASSPSSDRNQPQHF	TGTGCCAGCTCACCCAGCTCGGACAGAAATCAGCCCCAGCATTTT
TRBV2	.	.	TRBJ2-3	CASSRLVLTSDTQYF	TGTGCCAGCAGCAGACTAGTTCTGACTTCAGATACGCAGTATTTT
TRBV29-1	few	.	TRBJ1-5	CSVDEAPGQPQHF	TGCAGCGTTGATGAGGCTCCGGGGCAGCCCCAGCATTTT
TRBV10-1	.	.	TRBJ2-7	CASSDGVYEQYF	TGCGCCAGCAGTGACGGCGTCTACGAGCAGTACTTC
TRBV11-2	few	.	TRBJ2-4	CASSFDYNLQNIQYF	TGTGCCAGCAGCTTCGACTACAATTTACAAAACATTCAGTACTTC
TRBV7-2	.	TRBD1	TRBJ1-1	CASSSGQGTPEAFF	TGTGCCAGCAGCTCGGGACAGGGGACGCCTGAAGCTTTCTTT
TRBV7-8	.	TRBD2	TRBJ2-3	CASSFSGSGDTQYF	TGTGCCAGCAGCTTTAGCGGGAGCGGGGATACGCAGTATTTT
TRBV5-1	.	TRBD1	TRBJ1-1	CASSWGQFQNTEAFF	TGCGCCAGCAGCTGGGGACAGTTTCAGAACACTGAAGCTTTCTTT
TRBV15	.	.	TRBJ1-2	CATSNLRGAGNGYTF	TGTGCCACCAGCAACCTTCGGGGGGCAGGGAATGGCTACACCTTC
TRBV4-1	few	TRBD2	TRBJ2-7	CASSRSVAGAYEQYF	TGCGCCAGCAGCCGCTCGGTAGCGGGAGCCTACGAGCAGTACTTC
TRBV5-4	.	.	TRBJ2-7	CASSLDIYEQYF	TGTGCCAGCAGCTTAGACATCTACGAGCAGTACTTC
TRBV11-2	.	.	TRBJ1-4	CASSPGTIYEKLFF	TGTGCCAGCAGCCCCGGGACAATCTATGAAAAACTGTTTTTT
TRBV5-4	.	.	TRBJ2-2	CASSSPETSRTGELFF	TGTGCCAGCAGCTCCCCCGAGACTAGTCGAACCGGGGAGCTGTTTTTT
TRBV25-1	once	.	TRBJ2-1	CASSVGWEVTHNEQFF	TGTGCCAGCAGCGTGGGGTGGGAGGTGACCCACAATGAGCAGTTCTTC
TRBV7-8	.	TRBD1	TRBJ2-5	CASSLGGQGSETQYF	TGTGCCAGCAGCTTAGGGGGACAGGGTAGCGAGACCCAGTACTTC
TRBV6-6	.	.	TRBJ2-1	CASSTGTSYNEQFF	TGTGCCAGCAGTACCGGGACCTCCTACAATGAGCAGTTCTTC
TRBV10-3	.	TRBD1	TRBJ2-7	CASKGAGAIYEQYF	TGTGCCAGCAAGGGGGCAGGGGCTATCTACGAGCAGTACTTC
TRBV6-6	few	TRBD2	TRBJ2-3	CASSAPGLASTDTQYF	TGTGCCAGCAGTGCGCCCGGACTAGCGAGCACAGATACGCAGTATTTT
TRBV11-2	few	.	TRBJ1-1	CASSLGENKGDGEEAFF	TGTGCCAGCAGCTTAGGCGAAAACAAGGGGGACGGGGAAGAAGCTTTCTTT
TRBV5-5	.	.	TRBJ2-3	CASSWQNTQYF	TGTGCCAGCAGCTGGCAGAATACGCAGTATTTT
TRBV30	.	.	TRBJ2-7	CAWSPGVGRGEQYF	TGTGCCTGGAGCCCTGGGGTAGGGCGGGGCGAGCAGTACTTC
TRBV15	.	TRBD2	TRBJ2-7	CATSRVGRGSPEQYF	TGTGCCACCAGCAGAGTGGGGCGGGGGTCCCCCGAGCAGTACTTC
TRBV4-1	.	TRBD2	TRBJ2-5	CASSQDRSAGGWQETQYF	TGCGCCAGCAGCCAAGATCGGTCAGCGGGAGGATGGCAAGAGACCCAGTACTTC
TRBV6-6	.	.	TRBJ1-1	CASSSGTVNTEAFF	TGTGCCAGCAGCTCCGGGACGGTGAACACTGAAGCTTTCTTT
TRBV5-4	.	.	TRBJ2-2	CASSLRDGRSQRYTGELFF	TGTGCCAGCAGCCTCCGGGACGGCAGAAGCCAGCGGTACACCGGGGAGCTGTTTTTT
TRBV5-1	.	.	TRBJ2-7	CASRLGTAGAYEQYF	TGCGCCAGCAGACTCGGGACTGCCGGTGCCTACGAGCAGTACTTC
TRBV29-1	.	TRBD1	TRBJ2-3	CSVGKGTGGTDTQYF	TGCAGCGTTGGAAAAGGGACAGGGGGCACAGATACGCAGTATTTT
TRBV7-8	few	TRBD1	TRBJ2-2	CASDGTGGTGELFF	TGTGCCAGCGACGGGACAGGGGGCACCGGGGAGCTGTTTTTT
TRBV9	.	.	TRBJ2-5	CASSPWWAQQETQYF	TGTGCCAGCAGCCCATGGTGGGCTCAGCAAGAGACCCAGTACTTC
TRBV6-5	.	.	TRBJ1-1	CASSSDSGGNTEAFF	TGTGCCAGCAGTTCCGACTCGGGAGGGAACACTGAAGCTTTCTTT
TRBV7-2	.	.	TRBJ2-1	CASSISDNEQFF	TGTGCCAGCAGCATTTCGGACAATGAGCAGTTCTTC
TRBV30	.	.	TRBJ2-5	CAWSVRKPTQYF	TGTGCCTGGAGTGTACGGAAGCCGACCCAGTACTTC
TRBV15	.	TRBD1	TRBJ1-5	CATRKTGMGGRPQHF	TGTGCCACAAGAAAGACAGGGATGGGAGGGCGGCCCCAGCATTTT
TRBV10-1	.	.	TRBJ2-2	CASSELGGTNTGELFF	TGCGCCAGCAGTGAGTTGGGCGGTACGAACACCGGGGAGCTGTTTTTT
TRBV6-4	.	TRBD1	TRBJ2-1	CASSDYRGNEQFF	TGTGCCAGCAGTGACTACAGGGGCAATGAGCAGTTCTTC
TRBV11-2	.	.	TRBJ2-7	CASSLVPLGYEQYF	TGTGCCAGCAGCTTAGTGCCCCTCGGGTACGAGCAGTACTTC
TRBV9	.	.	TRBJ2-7	CASSEQDTGKKVYEQYF	TGTGCCAGCAGCGAGCAGGATACGGGGAAAAAAGTCTACGAGCAGTACTTC
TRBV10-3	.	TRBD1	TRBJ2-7	CAISEGQGINYEQYF	TGTGCCATCAGTGAGGGACAGGGAATTAACTACGAGCAGTACTTC
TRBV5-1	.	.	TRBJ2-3	CASSLGDGLPSQNTQYF	TGCGCCAGCAGCTTGGGGGACGGACTGCCTTCCCAGAATACGCAGTATTTT
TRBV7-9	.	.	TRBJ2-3	CASSGPTSFTDTQYF	TGTGCCAGCAGCGGCCCTACAAGCTTCACAGATACGCAGTATTTT
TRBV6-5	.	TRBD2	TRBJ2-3	CASSRLAGTDTQYF	TGTGCCAGCAGTAGGCTAGCGGGCACAGATACGCAGTATTTT
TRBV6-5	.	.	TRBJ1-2	CASSYLSTGNYGYTF	TGTGCCAGCAGTTACCTATCTACAGGGAACTATGGCTACACCTTC
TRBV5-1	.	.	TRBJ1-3	CASSLNGGDTIYF	TGCGCCAGCAGCTTGAATGGGGGAGACACCATATATTTT
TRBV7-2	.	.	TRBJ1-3	CASSLTLGGSGNTIYF	TGTGCCAGCAGCTTAACCTTGGGGGGGTCTGGAAACACCATATATTTT
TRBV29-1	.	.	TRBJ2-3	CSVDGGDTQYF	TGCAGCGTTGATGGGGGAGATACGCAGTATTTT
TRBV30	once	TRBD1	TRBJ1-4	CAWRQGIANEKLFF	TGTGCCTGGAGACAGGGGATTGCTAATGAAAAACTGTTTTTT
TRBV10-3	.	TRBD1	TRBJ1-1	CAIRDGTGANTEAFF	TGTGCCATCAGAGATGGGACAGGGGCGAACACTGAAGCTTTCTTT